The rows below give T cell receptor beta chains drawn from one sample of a study of regulatory T cells in long-lasting Graves disease. One entry per CDR3 protein, called by TCRdb with MiXCR from the multiplex PCR reads. The data show 350,000 to 500,000 distinct CDR3 sequences, about 15% seen once. These data are also associated with another study on T cells in Graves' hyperthyroidism and ophthalmopathy.

The source was peripheral blood mononuclear cells (PBMCs), collected at new diagnosis, from a patient treated with antithyroid drugs. These receptors were obtained from a woman between 18 and 29 years old with Graves disease. Both conserved end residues are part of each CDR3. Each record gives: D gene, clone size, V gene, J gene, CDR3 DNA, CDR3 protein. The D gene is left open where the match is weak. For some rows the clone size is stated as once, few or many, or as a class when expanded; others skip it.

>TRBD2|many|TRBV7-9|TRBJ2-1
TGTGCCAGCACCATCGCGATTAGCGGGAGCTCCTACAATGAGCAGTTCTTC
CASTIAISGSSYNEQFF
>TRBD2|many|TRBV12-3/TRBV12-4|TRBJ2-7
TGTGCCAGCAGTTGGGCCGGGACTAGCGACGACGAGCAGTACTTC
CASSWAGTSDDEQYF
>TRBD2|many|TRBV2|TRBJ2-1
TGTGCCAGCAGGGGAAGCGGGACTAGCGGGAGTAAAAATGAGCAGTTCTTC
CASRGSGTSGSKNEQFF
>.|many|TRBV30|TRBJ1-1
TGTGCCTGGAATTCAGGGTACGGTGAAGCTTTCTTT
CAWNSGYGEAFF
>.|.|TRBV27|TRBJ1-4
TGTGCCAGCAGATGGACTAATGAAAAACTGTTTTTT
CASRWTNEKLFF
>TRBD2|.|TRBV7-2|TRBJ2-3
TGTGCCAGTAGCGGGAGCTTTACAGATACGCAGTATTTT
CASSGSFTDTQYF
>TRBD1|.|TRBV28|TRBJ2-7
TGTGCCAGCAGTTTAACTGGGACAGGGCCCTACAAGCAGTACTTC
CASSLTGTGPYKQYF
>.|many|TRBV24-1|TRBJ2-3
TGTGCCACCAGTGACAGTATGGGCCGCACAGATACGCAGTATTTT
CATSDSMGRTDTQYF
>.|many|TRBV12-3/TRBV12-4|TRBJ2-7
TGTGCCAGCAGTTTAGCGGGTCGGGAGCAGTACTTC
CASSLAGREQYF
>TRBD2|many|TRBV24-1|TRBJ2-5
TGTGCCACCAGTGATTTTAGACTAGCGGGAGTCCGAGAGACCCAGTACTTC
CATSDFRLAGVRETQYF
>TRBD2|few|TRBV10-1|TRBJ2-5
TGCGCCAGCAGCGGGGGACTAGCGGAAGAGACCCAGTACTTC
CASSGGLAEETQYF
>TRBD2|.|TRBV29-1|TRBJ2-3
TGCAGCGTTGGACAGTTAGCGGGAGGCACAGATACGCAGTATTTT
CSVGQLAGGTDTQYF
>.|.|TRBV18|TRBJ2-7
TGTGCCAGCTCACCCCTGACAGGCCTGGTTTCAAGCTCCTACGAGCAGTACTTC
CASSPLTGLVSSSYEQYF
>.|many|TRBV27|TRBJ2-1
TGTGCCAGCAGTTGGGGTCCCCAGTACAATGAGCAGTTCTTC
CASSWGPQYNEQFF
>TRBD1|many|TRBV15|TRBJ2-5
TGTGCCACCAGCAGAGGCGGACAGGACGAGACCCAGTACTTC
CATSRGGQDETQYF
>.|.|TRBV13|TRBJ2-7
TGTGCCAGCAGCGGAGAAACACCCGGGACAAGCAGAACCTACGAGCAGTACTTC
CASSGETPGTSRTYEQYF
>TRBD1|few|TRBV19|TRBJ2-5
TGTGCCAGTAGTATAGGCGGGGACAGGGGGGAGACCCAGTACTTC
CASSIGGDRGETQYF
>.|many|TRBV7-2|TRBJ1-1
TGTGCCAGCAGCTTAACAGCCTTCATGAACACTGAAGCTTTCTTT
CASSLTAFMNTEAFF
>.|many|TRBV5-1|TRBJ1-1
TGCGCCAGCAGCTTGGTGTCAAACACTGAAGCTTTCTTT
CASSLVSNTEAFF
>TRBD1|many|TRBV24-1|TRBJ1-2
TGTGCCACCAGTGATTGGGACAGGGACTATGGCTACACCTTC
CATSDWDRDYGYTF
>.|.|TRBV27|TRBJ2-3
TGTGCCAGCAGCCCCCGGGACATCCGCTTAACAGATACGCAGTATTTT
CASSPRDIRLTDTQYF
>TRBD1|few|TRBV4-3|TRBJ1-1
TGCGCCAGCAGCCAAGGGGCAGGGGGCGTTTTTGAAGCTTTCTTT
CASSQGAGGVFEAFF
>TRBD2|many|TRBV29-1|TRBJ2-7
TGCAGCGTTGCTTCTGCCGGGAGGGCCCACGAGCAGTACTTC
CSVASAGRAHEQYF
>TRBD1|few|TRBV6-2/TRBV6-3|TRBJ1-5
TGTGCCAGCAGACAAAGGACAGGGGAGGCCAATCAGCCCCAGCATTTT
CASRQRTGEANQPQHF
>.|.|TRBV7-3|TRBJ1-2
TGTGCCAGCAGCTCCCGCGGGGCGGGCGGCTACACCTTC
CASSSRGAGGYTF
>.|few|TRBV5-8|TRBJ1-2
TGTGCCAGCAGCGGGCACGACTATGGCTACACCTTC
CASSGHDYGYTF
>TRBD1|few|TRBV7-2|TRBJ1-2
TGTGCCAGCAGCTCTGGAAAAGGGGACAGCCATTATGGCTACACCTTC
CASSSGKGDSHYGYTF
>.|few|TRBV5-4|TRBJ2-1
TGTGCCAGCAGCTTGGGGGCAGGGACCCACAATGAGCAGTTCTTC
CASSLGAGTHNEQFF
>.|.|TRBV6-1|TRBJ2-7
TGTGCCAGCAGAATACGGGCTAATCGATACGAGCAGTACTTC
CASRIRANRYEQYF
>.|.|TRBV6-5|TRBJ1-2
TGTGCCAGCAGTTACGAGCTAGGGGAAGACTATGGCTACACCTTC
CASSYELGEDYGYTF
>.|.|TRBV28|TRBJ2-2
TGTGCCAGCAGTTTCGGGGGGCGCCCTATTGGGACCGGGGAGCTGTTTTTT
CASSFGGRPIGTGELFF
>TRBD2|few|TRBV19|TRBJ2-1
TGTGCCAGTAGTATCTTAGCGGGAGGAACTTACAATGAGCAGTTCTTC
CASSILAGGTYNEQFF
>.|many|TRBV11-2|TRBJ2-5
TGTGCCAGCAGCTCGGGACTCCCAGAGACCCAGTACTTC
CASSSGLPETQYF
>.|.|TRBV29-1|TRBJ2-1
TGCAGCGTTGAGGGCCACCGTTCCTACAATGAGCAGTTCTTC
CSVEGHRSYNEQFF
>.|many|TRBV5-1|TRBJ2-1
TGCGCCAGCAGCTTGGGTATGACAGAGGGTGAGCAGTTCTTC
CASSLGMTEGEQFF
>.|.|TRBV20-1|TRBJ2-5
TGCAGTGCTAGAGATCTAGGACAGTACCAAGAGACCCAGTACTTC
CSARDLGQYQETQYF
>.|.|TRBV7-2|TRBJ2-7
TGTGCCAGCAGCTTACCTTCTTGGGCGTCTTCCTACGAGCAGTACTTC
CASSLPSWASSYEQYF
>TRBD1|.|TRBV10-3|TRBJ1-5
TGTGCCATCAGTGAGGGAGGGGCCCGGGACAGGGGGCTAGGTCAGCCCCAGCATTTT
CAISEGGARDRGLGQPQHF
>.|many|TRBV28|TRBJ2-1
TGTGCCAGCAGTTTACTGAAAGTCGGATCAGCTTTGGGTAAGCAGTTCTTC
CASSLLKVGSALGKQFF
>.|.|TRBV14|TRBJ1-1
TGTGCCAGCAGCCGCCTCGGACAGCCTAACACTGAAGCTTTCTTT
CASSRLGQPNTEAFF
>.|many|TRBV19|TRBJ2-7
TGTGCCAGTAGCGACAGCAGATACGAGCAGTACTTC
CASSDSRYEQYF
>.|few|TRBV7-2|TRBJ2-1
TGTGCCAGCAGTTCTAGCTTGGGTAGGAACAATGAGCAGTTCTTC
CASSSSLGRNNEQFF
>.|.|TRBV6-2/TRBV6-3|TRBJ2-7
TGTGCCAGCAGAGGTGGCCCGTCGATTTACGAGCAGTACTTC
CASRGGPSIYEQYF
>.|.|TRBV30|TRBJ1-5
TGTGCCTGGAGCCGGGGAATCGATCAGCCCCAGCATTTT
CAWSRGIDQPQHF
>.|many|TRBV29-1|TRBJ2-5
TGCAGCGTTTTCATGGGGTTCGGTCGCCAAGAGACCCAGTACTTC
CSVFMGFGRQETQYF
>.|many|TRBV11-3|TRBJ2-2
TGTGCCAGCAGCCCTCACACCGGGGAGCTGTTTTTT
CASSPHTGELFF